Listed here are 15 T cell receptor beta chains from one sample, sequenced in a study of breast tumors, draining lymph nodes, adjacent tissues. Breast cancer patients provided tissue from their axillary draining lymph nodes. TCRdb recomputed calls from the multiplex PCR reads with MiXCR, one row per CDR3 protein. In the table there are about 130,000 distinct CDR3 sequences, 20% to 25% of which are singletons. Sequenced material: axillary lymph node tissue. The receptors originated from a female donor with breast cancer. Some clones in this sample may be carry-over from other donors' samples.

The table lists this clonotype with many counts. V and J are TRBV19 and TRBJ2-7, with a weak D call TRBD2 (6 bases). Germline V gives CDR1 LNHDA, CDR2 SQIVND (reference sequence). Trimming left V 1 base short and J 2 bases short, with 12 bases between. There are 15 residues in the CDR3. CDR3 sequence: CASSIAAGKTYEQYF. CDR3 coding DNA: TGTGCCAGTAGTATAGCGGCGGGAAAGACCTACGAGCAGTACTTC. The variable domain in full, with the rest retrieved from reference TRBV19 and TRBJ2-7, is DGGITQSPKYLFRKEGQNVTLSCEQNLNHDAMYWYRQDPGQGLRLIYYSQIVNDFQKGDIAEGYSVSREKKESFPLTVTSAQKNPTAFYLCASSIAAGKTYEQYFGPGTRLTVT.

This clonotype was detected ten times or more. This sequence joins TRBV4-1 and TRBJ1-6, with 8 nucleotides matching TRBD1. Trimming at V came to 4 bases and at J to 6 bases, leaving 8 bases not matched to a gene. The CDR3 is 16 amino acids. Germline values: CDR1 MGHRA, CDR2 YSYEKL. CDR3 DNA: TGCGCCAGCAGCCCTGGACAGGGCGTCGGTAATTCACCCCTCCACTTT. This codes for CASSPGQGVGNSPLHF.

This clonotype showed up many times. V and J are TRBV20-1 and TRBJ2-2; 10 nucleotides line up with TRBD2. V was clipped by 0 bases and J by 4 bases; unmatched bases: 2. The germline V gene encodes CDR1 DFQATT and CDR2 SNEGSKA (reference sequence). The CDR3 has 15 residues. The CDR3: CSARDASGGTGELFF. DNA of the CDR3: TGCAGTGCTAGAGATGCTAGCGGGGGCACCGGGGAGCTGTTTTTT.

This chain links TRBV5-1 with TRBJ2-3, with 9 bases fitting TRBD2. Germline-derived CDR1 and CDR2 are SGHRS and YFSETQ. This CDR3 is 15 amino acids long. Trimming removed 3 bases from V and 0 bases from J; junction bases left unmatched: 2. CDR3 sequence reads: CASSWAGGSTDTQYF. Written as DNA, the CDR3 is TGCGCCAGCAGCTGGGCGGGGGGGAGCACAGATACGCAGTATTTT.

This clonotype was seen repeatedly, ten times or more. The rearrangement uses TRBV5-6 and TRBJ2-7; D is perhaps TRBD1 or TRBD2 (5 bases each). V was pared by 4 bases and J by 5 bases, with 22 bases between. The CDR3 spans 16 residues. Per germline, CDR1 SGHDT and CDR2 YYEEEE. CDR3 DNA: TGTGCCAGCAGCAGCATCCGGGGCCAGAGGGTCGACGAGCAGTACTTC. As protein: CASSSIRGQRVDEQYF.

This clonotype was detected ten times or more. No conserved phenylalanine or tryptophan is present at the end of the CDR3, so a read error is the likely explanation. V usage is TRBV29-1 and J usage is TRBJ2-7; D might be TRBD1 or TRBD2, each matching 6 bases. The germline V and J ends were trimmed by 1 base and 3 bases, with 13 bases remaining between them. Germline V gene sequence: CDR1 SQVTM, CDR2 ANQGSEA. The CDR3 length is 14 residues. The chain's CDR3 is CSVEVPGARYEQYL. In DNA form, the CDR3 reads TGCAGCGTTGAAGTTCCGGGGGCGCGCTACGAGCAGTACCTC.

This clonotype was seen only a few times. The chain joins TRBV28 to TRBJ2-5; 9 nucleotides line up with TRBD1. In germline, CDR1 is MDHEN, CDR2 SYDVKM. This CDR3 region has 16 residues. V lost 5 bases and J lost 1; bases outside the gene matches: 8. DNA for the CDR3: TGTGCCAGCAGTACCGGACAGGGGATGCCCCAAGAGACCCAGTACTTC. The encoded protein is CASSTGQGMPQETQYF.

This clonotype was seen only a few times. The CDR3 DNA is TGTGCCAGCAGCCTCCGGGACATAAACACCGGGGAGCTGTTTTTT. This sequence encodes CASSLRDINTGELFF. The chain combines TRBV3-1 with TRBJ2-2; D is possibly TRBD1 (6 bases). The germline V gene has CDR1 LGHDT and CDR2 YNNKEL (reference sequence). The CDR3 length is 15 residues. Trimming removed 4 bases from V and 2 bases from J, with 11 bases in between.

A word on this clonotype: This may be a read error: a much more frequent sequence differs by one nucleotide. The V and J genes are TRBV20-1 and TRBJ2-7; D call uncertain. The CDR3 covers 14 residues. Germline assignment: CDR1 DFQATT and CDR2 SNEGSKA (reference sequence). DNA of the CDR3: TGCAGTGCTAATAGGGTTGCCCACTCCTGCGAGCAGTACTTC. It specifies CSANRVAHSCEQYF.

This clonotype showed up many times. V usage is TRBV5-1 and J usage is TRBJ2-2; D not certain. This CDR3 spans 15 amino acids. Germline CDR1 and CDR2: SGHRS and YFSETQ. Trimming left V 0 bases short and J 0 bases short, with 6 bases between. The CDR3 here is CASSLARTNTGELFF. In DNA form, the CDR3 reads TGCGCCAGCAGCTTGGCCCGTACGAACACCGGGGAGCTGTTTTTT.

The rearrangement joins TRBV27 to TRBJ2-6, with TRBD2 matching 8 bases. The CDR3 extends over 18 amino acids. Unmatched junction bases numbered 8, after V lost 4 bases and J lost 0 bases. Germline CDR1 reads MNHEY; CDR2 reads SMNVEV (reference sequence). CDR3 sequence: CASSSRGGDSSGANVLTF. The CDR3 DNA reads TGTGCCAGCAGTTCACGGGGGGGTGATAGCTCTGGGGCCAACGTCCTGACTTTC.

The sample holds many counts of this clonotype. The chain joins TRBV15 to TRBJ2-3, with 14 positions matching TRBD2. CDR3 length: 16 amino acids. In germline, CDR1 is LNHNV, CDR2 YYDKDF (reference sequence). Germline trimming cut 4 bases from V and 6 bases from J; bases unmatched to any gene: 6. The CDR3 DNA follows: TGTGCCACCAGCAAGACTAGCGGGAGGGCCCGTGATACGCAGTATTTT. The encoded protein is CATSKTSGRARDTQYF.

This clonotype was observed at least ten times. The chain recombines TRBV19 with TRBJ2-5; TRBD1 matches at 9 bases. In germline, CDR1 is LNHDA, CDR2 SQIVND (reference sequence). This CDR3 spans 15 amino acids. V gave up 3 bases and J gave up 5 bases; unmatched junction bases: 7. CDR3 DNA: TGTGCCAGTAGTATTGGGACAGGGAGAAGGGAGACCCAGTACTTC. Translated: CASSIGTGRRETQYF.

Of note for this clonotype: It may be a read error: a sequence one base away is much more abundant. CDR3 in amino acids: CAGSPDGGGYGYTF. In DNA form, the CDR3 reads TGTGCCGGCAGCCCAGATGGGGGTGGCTATGGCTACACCTTC. The chain has TRBV5-5 and TRBJ1-2; D possibly corresponds to TRBD1 (5 bases). The V gene's germline CDR1 is SGHKS and CDR2 YYEKEE (reference sequence). The CDR3 totals 14 residues.

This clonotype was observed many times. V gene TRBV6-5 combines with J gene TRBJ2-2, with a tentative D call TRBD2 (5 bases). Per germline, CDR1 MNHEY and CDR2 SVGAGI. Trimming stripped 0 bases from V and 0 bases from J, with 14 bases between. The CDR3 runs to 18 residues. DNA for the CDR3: TGTGCCAGCAGTTACTCGTCGCCCGGGATCTCGAACACCGGGGAGCTGTTTTTT. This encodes CASSYSSPGISNTGELFF.